This T cell receptor beta chain was identified in a study of T cell responses to AZD1222 COVID-19 vaccine. Method: immunoSEQ multiplex PCR; TCRdb's copy keeps in-frame clones and lacks some. This sample has 120,000 to 150,000 clones, with 75% to 95% found just once. V shed 3 bases, J shed 0 bases, and the junction held 3 bases outside the gene matches. Germline V gene sequence: CDR1 LGHNA, CDR2 YNFKEQ. This CDR3 has 18 amino acids. Turning to this clone: Its antigen remains unidentified.

Regarding the study as a whole: Just a handful of AZD1222 recipients tested seropositive at baseline. Compared with day 0, the breadth and depth of the Spike-specific TCR repertoire rose significantly after two doses of AZD1222. White British donors predominated, females outnumbered males, and clonal diversity was possibly underestimated.

The rearrangement joins TRBV4-2 to TRBJ2-2; 14 bases map to TRBD2. This specimen consisted of peripheral blood, obtained on day 0 of MenACWY control vaccination. This clonotype was obtained from an adult in good health. CDR3 in amino acids: CASSQGLAGAANTGELFF. For the CDR3, the DNA is TGTGCCAGCAGCCAGGGACTAGCGGGGGCAGCGAACACCGGGGAGCTGTTTTTT.